This entry concerns a single T cell receptor beta chain. Its matching antigen is unknown. Germline V gene data show CDR1 as MNHEY and CDR2 as SVGAGI. This CDR3 is built from 14 residues. Trimming took 6 bases from V and 3 from J, leaving 15 bases between them. This entry belongs to a study of cytomegalovirus exposure and HLA in healthy donors. The overall study: An earlier analysis identified under 130 million unique TCR beta sequences in approximately 170 million T cells. Whole-study findings and limits: Later analysis demonstrated an association between a missense DCLRE1C variant and TCR beta V- and J-gene trimming. Prior analysis indicated that the majority of TCR beta V segments exhibited productivity approximately 87% or approximately 30% of the time. Usually a TCR sequence was rare, but some public TCRs were found in many donors.

The PCR was carried out with 60 Vbeta primers and 13 Jbeta primers. The table came from immunoSEQ multiplex PCR; TCRdb's copy has only in-frame clones and leaves some out. The profile shows under 200,000 clones, approximately 88% of them singletons. Sequenced: PBMCs. The rearrangement joins TRBV6-5 to TRBJ2-7, with a weak D call TRBD1 (6 bases). The clonotype was recovered from a woman aged 25 to 39 in good health and CMV-seronegative. CDR3 amino acids: CASRPWTESYEQYF. The DNA for the CDR3 is TGTGCCAGCAGACCCTGGACAGAGAGCTACGAGCAGTACTTC.